This TCR beta chain was retrieved from a study of OX40 agonist ivuxolimab in advanced cancers. As to this clone: As yet, its antigen is unknown.

This CDR3 comprises 12 residues. The germline gives CDR1 MNHEY, CDR2 SMNVEV (reference sequence). Exclusion applied to patients with autoimmune disease history or systemic immunosuppression. Overall study findings and caveats: Researchers did not establish what antigens the expanded peripheral T cells target.

The repertoire was sequenced with immunoSEQ multiplex PCR; TCRdb's copy has only in-frame clones and lacks some. The sample has more than 30,000 clones, 70% to 90% seen once. Sequences were derived from CD4+ or CD8+ T cells sorted from blood, sampled in a trial of the OX40 agonist ivuxolimab. The sequence was obtained from an adult with an advanced solid tumor such as melanoma, head and neck, liver or kidney cancer. The rearrangement joins TRBV27 to TRBJ2-5; D is unresolved. The J call may be in error: the DNA end matches TRBJ2-7 better. The chain's CDR3 is CASSSLGYEQYF. The CDR3 DNA reads TGTGCCAGCAGCTCCCTGGGGTACGAGCAGTACTTC.